One and the same sample provided the 25 T cell receptor beta chains below, sequenced in a study of T cell repertoires in cytomegalovirus infection. TCRdb analysed the reads with MiXCR anew, one entry per CDR3 protein. The sample lists roughly 180,000 distinct CDR3 sequences; about 28% were seen once. The sample consisted of PBMCs. The source of these receptors is a human donor in good health (CMV status not recorded). Some clones in this sample may be carry-over from other donors' samples.

The chain carries TRBV20-1 and TRBJ2-3, with 10 bases matching TRBD2. Germline V gene lookup returns CDR1 DFQATT and CDR2 SNEGSKA (reference sequence). The CDR3 covers 15 residues. Trimming at V came to 6 bases and at J to 2 bases, leaving 8 bases not matched to a gene. As DNA, the CDR3 is TGCAGTGCCTTTCCGGGACTAGCGAACACAGATACGCAGTATTTT. Translated: CSAFPGLANTDTQYF.

The sample holds a few counts of this clonotype. This rearrangement joins TRBV19 to TRBJ2-7, with 8 bases fitting TRBD1. Germline CDR1 is LNHDA and CDR2 is SQIVND (reference sequence). Unmatched junction bases numbered 9, after V lost 7 bases and J lost 4 bases. The CDR3 has 14 residues. For the CDR3, the DNA is TGTGCCAGTAAGAGTGGGGACAGGCGGTACGAGCAGTACTTC. Protein: CASKSGDRRYEQYF. Based on the CDR3 plus reference TRBV19 and TRBJ2-7, the full variable domain is DGGITQSPKYLFRKEGQNVTLSCEQNLNHDAMYWYRQDPGQGLRLIYYSQIVNDFQKGDIAEGYSVSREKKESFPLTVTSAQKNPTAFYLCASKSGDRRYEQYFGPGTRLTVT.

The genes are TRBV14 and TRBJ2-2; D not certain. V lost 2 bases and J lost 3, with 7 bases in between. The CDR3 is 14 amino acids. Looked up from germline, CDR1 is SGHDN and CDR2 is FVKESK. This CDR3 reads CASSQRAHTGELFF. CDR3 coding DNA: TGTGCCAGCAGCCAAAGGGCCCACACCGGGGAGCTGTTTTTT.

The genes are TRBV11-2 and TRBJ2-1; the D gene is possibly TRBD2 (7 bases). The V gene's germline CDR1 is SGHAT and CDR2 FQNNGV. Trimming stripped 0 bases from V and 8 bases from J, with 17 bases between. The CDR3 is made up of 16 amino acids. As DNA, the CDR3 is TGTGCCAGCAGCTTAGATCTGGGGGGGGGCTCGGATGAGCAGTTCTTC. This encodes CASSLDLGGGSDEQFF.

This clonotype was recorded a few times. The chain employs TRBV7-2 and TRBJ2-5, with 15 bases lining up with TRBD2. The CDR3 covers 16 residues. Germline lookup yields CDR1 SGHTA and CDR2 FQGNSA. With 5 bases clipped from V and 5 bases from J, the junction kept 6 bases outside the gene matches. The CDR3 region has the DNA TGTGCCAGCAGCCTCGGACTAGCGGGGGGGCCGGAGACCCAGTACTTC. Translation gives CASSLGLAGGPETQYF. Full variable domain (remainder filled in from reference TRBV7-2 and TRBJ2-5): GAGVSQSPSNKVTEKGKDVELRCDPISGHTALYWYRQSLGQGLEFLIYFQGNSAPDKSGLPSDRFSAERTGGSVSTLTIQRTQQEDSAVYLCASSLGLAGGPETQYFGPGTRLLVL.

The chain couples TRBV13 to TRBJ1-2, with D unclear. Germline CDR1 reads PRHDT; CDR2 reads FYEKMQ (reference sequence). V shed 7 bases and J shed 5 bases, with 17 bases lying between them. The CDR3 has 14 amino acids. The CDR3 DNA is TGTGCCAGCACCCGGACGGATTACTCTTATGGCTACACCTTC. Encoded protein: CASTRTDYSYGYTF.

CDR3 nucleotides: TGTGCCAGCAGCTACGGGGACTACGGACTGTTTTTT. Protein product: CASSYGDYGLFF. The chain links TRBV12-3 or TRBV12-4 to TRBJ1-4; a weak D match, TRBD1 (5 bases). V was cut by 6 bases and J by 13 bases, with 15 bases left in between. The length of the CDR3 is 12 residues.

The chain has TRBV6-1 and TRBJ2-4, with D unclear. In germline, CDR1 is MNHNS, CDR2 SASEGT. This CDR3 has 15 residues. V lost 8 bases to trimming and J lost 0 bases, with 14 bases between them. This CDR3 is CASSPRSLAKNIQYF. In DNA form, the CDR3 reads TGTGCCAGCTCCCCTAGGTCGCTAGCCAAAAACATTCAGTACTTC.

This clonotype was recorded a few times. CDR3 sequence reads: CASSQDLRGNRNTIYF. The DNA for the CDR3 is TGCGCCAGCAGCCAAGATCTTCGGGGGAATAGAAACACCATATATTTT. The V call is TRBV4-1, the J call TRBJ1-3; possibly TRBD1 for D (5 bases). Trimming took 0 bases from V and 5 from J, leaving 14 bases between them. Germline V gene sequence: CDR1 MGHRA, CDR2 YSYEKL. The CDR3 is 16 amino acids.

The chain carries TRBV14 and TRBJ1-1; 7 nucleotides match TRBD1. After removal of 3 bases from V and 9 bases from J, the junction contained 10 bases not matched to a gene. The CDR3 sequence is 14 residues long. In germline, CDR1 is SGHDN, CDR2 FVKESK. CDR3 residues: CASSHGRYRGQAFF. The CDR3, as DNA: TGTGCCAGCAGCCATGGAAGGTACAGGGGCCAAGCTTTCTTT.

This clonotype was counted ten times or more. The chain has TRBV11-2 and TRBJ2-3, with D hard to call. This CDR3 has 15 residues. Germline V gene lookup returns CDR1 SGHAT and CDR2 FQNNGV. V was trimmed by 4 bases and J by 2 bases, leaving 13 bases between them. CDR3 sequence reads: CASSSDPSFTDTQYF. CDR3 DNA sequence: TGTGCCAGCAGCTCGGACCCCTCCTTCACAGATACGCAGTATTTT.

The gene calls are TRBV19 and TRBJ1-1; D remains ambiguous. V was trimmed by 7 bases and J by 5 bases, leaving 11 bases between them. The CDR3 extends over 12 amino acids. CDR1 and CDR2 from the germline V gene are LNHDA and SQIVND (reference sequence). CDR3 amino acids: CASNFRGTEAFF. CDR3 nucleotides: TGTGCCAGTAACTTTCGTGGGACTGAAGCTTTCTTT.

The CDR3 DNA reads TGTGCCAGCAGCTTAGATGGGGGGGTTAATCAGCCCCAGCATTTT. Its translation is CASSLDGGVNQPQHF. The gene calls are TRBV11-2 and TRBJ1-5; possibly TRBD1 for D (5 bases). The CDR3 has 15 amino acids. CDR1 and CDR2 (germline): SGHAT, FQNNGV. Trimming removed 0 bases at V and 4 bases at J, with 10 bases between. The full variable domain, with the rest looked up from reference TRBV11-2 and TRBJ1-5, is EAGVAQSPRYKIIEKRQSVAFWCNPISGHATLYWYQQILGQGPKLLIQFQNNGVVDDSQLPKDRFSAERLKGVDSTLKIQPAKLEDSAVYLCASSLDGGVNQPQHFGDGTRLSIL.

At least ten counts were recorded for this clonotype. This chain uses TRBV6-2 or TRBV6-3 with TRBJ1-6, with D unresolved. In germline, CDR1 is MNHEY, CDR2 SVGEGT. CDR3 length equals 16 residues. V dropped 6 bases and J dropped 6 bases, with 18 bases sitting between them. CDR3 bases: TGTGCCAGCAGCTACCACCTACGCATGGGTAATTCACCCCTCCACTTT. Translation gives CASSYHLRMGNSPLHF.

This clonotype was recorded many times. The rearrangement uses TRBV29-1 and TRBJ2-5, with a tentative D call TRBD1 (6 bases). This CDR3 spans 11 amino acids. Germline loops: CDR1 SQVTM, CDR2 ANQGSEA. The ends were cut back, 7 bases at V and 6 bases at J, with 12 bases in the middle. The CDR3 protein is CSALRGKTQYF. CDR3 DNA: TGCAGCGCCCTCAGGGGAAAGACCCAGTACTTC.

The table lists this clonotype with a few counts. The V and J genes are TRBV5-1 and TRBJ1-5, with D uncertain. CDR3 size: 13 residues. CDR1 is SGHRS and CDR2 is YFSETQ in the germline V gene. V was pared by 3 bases and J by 4 bases, with 8 bases between. The CDR3: CASSYDPNQPQHF. Written as DNA, the CDR3 is TGCGCCAGCAGCTACGACCCTAATCAGCCCCAGCATTTT.

The V and J genes are TRBV20-1 and TRBJ1-2; 11 bases match TRBD1. The germline CDR1 and CDR2 sequences are DFQATT and SNEGSKA (reference sequence). The CDR3 extends over 13 amino acids. V was clipped by 6 bases and J by 6 bases; unmatched bases: 6. CDR3 amino acids: CSAGQGAEDGYTF. In DNA form, the CDR3 reads TGCAGTGCCGGACAGGGGGCAGAGGATGGCTACACCTTC.

The V call is TRBV7-2, the J call TRBJ2-7, with 9 nucleotides matching TRBD2. Germline loops: CDR1 SGHTA, CDR2 FQGNSA. CDR3 length: 16 residues. V gave up 6 bases and J gave up 1 base; unmatched junction bases: 10. CDR3 nucleotides: TGTGCCAGCAGACTAGGCGGGGGGGGGGAGTCCTACGAGCAGTACTTC. It codes for CASRLGGGGESYEQYF.

This clonotype appeared a few times. The chain links TRBV14 to TRBJ1-2; 7 bases match TRBD1. With V trimmed by 0 bases and J by 4 bases, 5 bases remained unmatched. From germline, CDR1 is SGHDN and CDR2 FVKESK. CDR3 length: 15 residues. The CDR3, as DNA: TGTGCCAGCAGCCAAGATAACAGGGGCGCCTATGGCTACACCTTC. Protein: CASSQDNRGAYGYTF.

This clonotype appeared a few times. V is TRBV6-6 and J is TRBJ2-1; no clear D gene. The germline V gene encodes CDR1 MNHNY and CDR2 SVGAGI (reference sequence). The CDR3 extends over 12 amino acids. V was shortened by 4 bases and J by 8 bases, with 9 bases between the two germline ends. The CDR3 sequence is CASSSTPYEQFF. For the CDR3, the DNA is TGTGCCAGCAGTTCGACCCCGTATGAGCAGTTCTTC.

In its sample, this clonotype was seen a few times. The J gene is TRBJ2-3, the V gene TRBV5-1, with a weak D call TRBD1 (5 bases). Looked up from germline, CDR1 is SGHRS and CDR2 is YFSETQ. The CDR3 is 14 amino acids. Trimming pared 4 bases from V and 1 base from J, leaving 10 bases between. CDR3 region: CASSGQRGTDTQYF. For the CDR3, the DNA is TGCGCCAGCAGCGGACAAAGGGGCACAGATACGCAGTATTTT.

The rearrangement joins TRBV30 to TRBJ1-1, with D uncertain. The CDR3 extends over 13 amino acids. Germline V gene data show CDR1 as GTSNPN and CDR2 as SVGIG (reference sequence). Trimming shortened V by 7 bases and J by 1 base, and 13 bases separated the two germline ends. The CDR3 sequence: CASTLPANTEAFF. As DNA, the CDR3 is TGTGCCTCGACACTCCCCGCGAACACTGAAGCTTTCTTT.

The chain combines TRBV6-5 with TRBJ1-1; no clear D. CDR1 and CDR2 (germline): MNHEY, SVGAGI. CDR3 length equals 14 residues. V was cut by 5 bases and J by 1 base, with 11 bases left in between. The CDR3, as DNA: TGTGCCAGCAGTCGCAGCTTGTGGAACACTGAAGCTTTCTTT. Translated: CASSRSLWNTEAFF.

V and J are TRBV7-2 and TRBJ2-5; TRBD2 matches 9 bases. V lost 2 bases and J lost 2; bases outside the gene matches: 0. The CDR3 totals 14 residues. CDR1 SGHTA and CDR2 FQGNSA come from the germline V gene. The CDR3 sequence is CASSLLAGQETQYF. The CDR3 DNA is TGTGCCAGCAGCTTACTAGCGGGGCAAGAGACCCAGTACTTC.

The V gene is TRBV13, the J gene TRBJ2-1; possibly TRBD2 for D (6 bases). V shed 5 bases and J shed 6 bases, with 17 bases lying between them. In germline, CDR1 is PRHDT, CDR2 FYEKMQ (reference sequence). This CDR3 has 15 amino acids. DNA of the CDR3: TGTGCCAGCAGCGCGGGACCTCAGGAGGGCAATGAGCAGTTCTTC. Residues: CASSAGPQEGNEQFF.